The clone carrying this T cell receptor beta chain was found many times. Relative to the germline gene, one junction end is altered; a read error may explain this. The data originate from a study of regulatory T cells in long-lasting Graves disease. Relying on iRepertoire HTBI primers and Arm-PCR of CDR3 regions, the team built TCR beta libraries. TCRdb re-analysed the multiplex PCR reads in MiXCR, keeping a single row per CDR3 protein. Of 650,000 to 700,000 distinct CDR3 sequences detected, roughly 30% appear once; the ten largest clones hold about two fifths. The time point: persistent/refractory GD, antithyroid drugs over 5 years with positive TRAb. The TCR library used RNA extracted from PBMCs. Material: peripheral blood mononuclear cells (PBMCs), obtained when the disease was refractory, from a patient treated with antithyroid drugs. The receptor's source is a female donor with Graves disease.

The CDR3 nucleotides are TGTGCCAGCAGTGAATCAGGGCCTAATGAAAAACTGTTTTTT. Amino acid sequence: CASSESGPNEKLFF. The chain is built from TRBV10-1 and TRBJ1-4; the D gene is possibly TRBD1 (5 bases). Looked up from germline, CDR1 is WNHNN and CDR2 is SYGVQD (reference sequence). This CDR3 region has 14 residues.